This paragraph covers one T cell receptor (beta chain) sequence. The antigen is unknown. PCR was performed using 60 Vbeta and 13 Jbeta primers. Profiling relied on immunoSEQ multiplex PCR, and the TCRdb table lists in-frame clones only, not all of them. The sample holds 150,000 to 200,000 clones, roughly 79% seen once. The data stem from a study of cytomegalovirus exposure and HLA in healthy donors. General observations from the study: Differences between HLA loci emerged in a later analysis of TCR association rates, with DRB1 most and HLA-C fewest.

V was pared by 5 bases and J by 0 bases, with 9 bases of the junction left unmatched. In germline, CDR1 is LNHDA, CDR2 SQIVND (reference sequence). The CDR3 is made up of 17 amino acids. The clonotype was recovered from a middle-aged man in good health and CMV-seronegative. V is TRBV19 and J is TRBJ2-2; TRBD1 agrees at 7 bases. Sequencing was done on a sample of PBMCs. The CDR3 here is CASSAHFTGANTGELFF. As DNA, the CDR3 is TGTGCCAGTAGTGCCCACTTTACAGGGGCGAACACCGGGGAGCTGTTTTTT. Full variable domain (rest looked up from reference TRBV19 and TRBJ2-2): DGGITQSPKYLFRKEGQNVTLSCEQNLNHDAMYWYRQDPGQGLRLIYYSQIVNDFQKGDIAEGYSVSREKKESFPLTVTSAQKNPTAFYLCASSAHFTGANTGELFFGEGSRLTVL.